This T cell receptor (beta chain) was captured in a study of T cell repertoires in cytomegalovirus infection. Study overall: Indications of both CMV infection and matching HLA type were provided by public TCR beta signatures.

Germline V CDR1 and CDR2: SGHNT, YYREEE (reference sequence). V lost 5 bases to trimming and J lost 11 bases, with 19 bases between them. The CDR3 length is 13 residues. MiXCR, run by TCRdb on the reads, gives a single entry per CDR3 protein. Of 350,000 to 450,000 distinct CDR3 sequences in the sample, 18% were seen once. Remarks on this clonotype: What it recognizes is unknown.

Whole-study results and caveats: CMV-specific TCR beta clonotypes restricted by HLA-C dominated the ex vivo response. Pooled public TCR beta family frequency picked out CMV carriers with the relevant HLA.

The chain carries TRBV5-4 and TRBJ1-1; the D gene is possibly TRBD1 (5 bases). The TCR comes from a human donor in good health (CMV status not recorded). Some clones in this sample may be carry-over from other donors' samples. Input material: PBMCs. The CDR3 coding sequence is TGTGCCAGCAGTCTACCACAGGTGCGGCGTGCTTTCTTT. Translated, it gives CASSLPQVRRAFF.